The T cell receptor (beta chain) described here comes from a study of control samples from healthy donors and cancer patients. Generated by immunoSEQ multiplex PCR, the TCRdb table keeps only in-frame clones and is missing some. The repertoire consists of some 140,000 clones, with around 96% occurring once and the leading ten covering about 5.6%. The source is a man aged 35-49 years in good health. The material sequenced was blood.

CDR3: CASSQGTYYNSPLHF. CDR3 DNA: TGCGCCAGCAGCCAAGGGACCTACTATAATTCACCCCTCCACTTT. The chain carries TRBV4-1 and TRBJ1-6; D is ambiguous. The V end was cut by 1 base, the J end by 3 bases, with 7 bases between. The CDR3 has 15 amino acids. Germline CDR1 is MGHRA and CDR2 is YSYEKL.